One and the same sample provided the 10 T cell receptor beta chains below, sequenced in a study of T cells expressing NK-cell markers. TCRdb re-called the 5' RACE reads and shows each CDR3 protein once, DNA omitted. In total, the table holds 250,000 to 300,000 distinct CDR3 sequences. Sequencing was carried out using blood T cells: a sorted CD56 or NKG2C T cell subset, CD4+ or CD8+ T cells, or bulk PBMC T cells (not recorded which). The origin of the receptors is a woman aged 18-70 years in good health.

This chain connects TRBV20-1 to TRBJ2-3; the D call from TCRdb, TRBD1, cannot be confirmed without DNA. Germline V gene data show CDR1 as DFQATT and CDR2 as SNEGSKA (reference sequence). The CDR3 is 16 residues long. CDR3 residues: CSAPVGTGPPTDTQYF.

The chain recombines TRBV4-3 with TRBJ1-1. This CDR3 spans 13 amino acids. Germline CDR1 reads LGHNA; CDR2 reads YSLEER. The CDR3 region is CASSLDRPTEAFF.

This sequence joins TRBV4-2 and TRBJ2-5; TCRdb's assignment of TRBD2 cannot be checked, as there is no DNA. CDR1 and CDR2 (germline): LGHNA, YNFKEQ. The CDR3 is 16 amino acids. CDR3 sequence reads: CASSQASGEQQETQYF.

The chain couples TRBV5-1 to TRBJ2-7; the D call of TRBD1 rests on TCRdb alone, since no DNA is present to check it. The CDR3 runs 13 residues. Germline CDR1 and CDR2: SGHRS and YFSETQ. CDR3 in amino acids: CASSRDNVYEQYF.

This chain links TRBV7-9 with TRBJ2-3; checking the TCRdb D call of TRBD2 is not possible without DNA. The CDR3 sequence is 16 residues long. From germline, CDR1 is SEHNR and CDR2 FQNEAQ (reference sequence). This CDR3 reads CASSLVGTSRVDTQYF.

The CDR3 protein is CASSLRMYMSSGEQFF. The chain carries TRBV5-1 and TRBJ2-1; TCRdb's D call of TRBD2 is untestable without DNA. Germline loops: CDR1 SGHRS, CDR2 YFSETQ. The CDR3 length is 16 residues.

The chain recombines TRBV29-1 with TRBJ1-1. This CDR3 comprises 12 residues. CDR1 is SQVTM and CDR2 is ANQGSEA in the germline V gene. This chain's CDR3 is CSFSSVNTEAFF.

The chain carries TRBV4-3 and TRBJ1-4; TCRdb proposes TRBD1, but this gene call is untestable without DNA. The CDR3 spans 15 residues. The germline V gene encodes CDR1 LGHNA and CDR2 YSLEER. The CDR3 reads CASSHDRGQAEKLFF.

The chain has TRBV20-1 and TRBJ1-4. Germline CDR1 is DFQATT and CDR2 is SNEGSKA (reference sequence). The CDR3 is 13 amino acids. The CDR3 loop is CSAIKGNREKLFF.

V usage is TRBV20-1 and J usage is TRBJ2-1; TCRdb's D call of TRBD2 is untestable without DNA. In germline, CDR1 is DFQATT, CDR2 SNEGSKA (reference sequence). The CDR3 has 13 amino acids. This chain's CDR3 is CRGAGGHYNEQFF.